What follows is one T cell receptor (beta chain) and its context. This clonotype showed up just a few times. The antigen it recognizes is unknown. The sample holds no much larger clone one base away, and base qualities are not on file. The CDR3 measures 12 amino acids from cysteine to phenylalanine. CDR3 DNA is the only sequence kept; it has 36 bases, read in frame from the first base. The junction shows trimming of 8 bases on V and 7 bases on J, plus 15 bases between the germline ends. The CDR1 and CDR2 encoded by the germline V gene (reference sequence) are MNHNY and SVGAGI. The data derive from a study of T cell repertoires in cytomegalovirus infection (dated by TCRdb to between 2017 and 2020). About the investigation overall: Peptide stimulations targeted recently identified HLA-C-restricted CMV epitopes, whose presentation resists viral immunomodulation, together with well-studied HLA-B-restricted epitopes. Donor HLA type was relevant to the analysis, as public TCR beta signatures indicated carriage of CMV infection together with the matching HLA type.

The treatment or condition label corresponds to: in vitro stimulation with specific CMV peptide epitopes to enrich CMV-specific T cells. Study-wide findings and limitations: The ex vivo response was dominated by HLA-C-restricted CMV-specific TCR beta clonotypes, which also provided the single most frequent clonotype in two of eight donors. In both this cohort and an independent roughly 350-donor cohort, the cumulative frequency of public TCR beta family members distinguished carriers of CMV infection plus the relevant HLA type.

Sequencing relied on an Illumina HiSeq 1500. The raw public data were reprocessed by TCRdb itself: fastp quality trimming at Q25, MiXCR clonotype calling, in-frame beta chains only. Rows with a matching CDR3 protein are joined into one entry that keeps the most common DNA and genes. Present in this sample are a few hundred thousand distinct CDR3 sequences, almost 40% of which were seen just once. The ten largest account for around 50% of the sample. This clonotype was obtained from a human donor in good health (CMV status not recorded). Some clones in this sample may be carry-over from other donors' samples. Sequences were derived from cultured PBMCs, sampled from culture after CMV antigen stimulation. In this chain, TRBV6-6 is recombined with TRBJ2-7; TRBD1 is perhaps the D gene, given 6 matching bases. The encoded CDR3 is CASQGFVGEQYF. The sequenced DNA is TGTGCCAGCCAGGGGTTCGTGGGAGAGCAGTACTTC.